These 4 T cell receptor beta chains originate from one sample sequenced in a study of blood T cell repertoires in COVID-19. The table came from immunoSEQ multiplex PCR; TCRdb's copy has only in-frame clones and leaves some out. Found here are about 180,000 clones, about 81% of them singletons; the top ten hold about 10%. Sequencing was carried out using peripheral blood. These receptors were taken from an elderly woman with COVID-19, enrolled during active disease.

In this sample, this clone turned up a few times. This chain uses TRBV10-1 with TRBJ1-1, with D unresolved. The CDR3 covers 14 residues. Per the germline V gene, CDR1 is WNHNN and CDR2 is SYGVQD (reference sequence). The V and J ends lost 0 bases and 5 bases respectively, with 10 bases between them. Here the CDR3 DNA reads TGCGCCAGCAGTGAGTCGATTGAGGGAACTGAAGCTTTCTTT. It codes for CASSESIEGTEAFF.

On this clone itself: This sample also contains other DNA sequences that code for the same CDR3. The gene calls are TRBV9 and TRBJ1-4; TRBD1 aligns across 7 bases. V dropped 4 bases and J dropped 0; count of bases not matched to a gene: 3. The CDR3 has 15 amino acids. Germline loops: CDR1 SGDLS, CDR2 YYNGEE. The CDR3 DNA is TGTGCCAGCAGCCCCCAGGGGGCAACTAATGAAAAACTGTTTTTT. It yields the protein CASSPQGATNEKLFF.

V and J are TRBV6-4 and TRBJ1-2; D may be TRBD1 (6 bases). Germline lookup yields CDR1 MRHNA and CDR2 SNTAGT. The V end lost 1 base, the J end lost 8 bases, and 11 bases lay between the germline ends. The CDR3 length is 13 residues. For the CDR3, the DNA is TGTGCCAGCAGTGACTGGGGGCGCGGGGGCTACACCTTC. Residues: CASSDWGRGGYTF.

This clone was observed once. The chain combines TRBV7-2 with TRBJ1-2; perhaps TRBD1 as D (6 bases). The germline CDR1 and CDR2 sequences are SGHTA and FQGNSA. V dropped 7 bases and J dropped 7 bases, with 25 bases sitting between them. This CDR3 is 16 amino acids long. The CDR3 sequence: CASNQQVGPGAGGYTF. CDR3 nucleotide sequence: TGTGCCAGCAACCAACAGGTCGGGCCAGGGGCAGGTGGCTACACCTTC.